This T cell receptor (beta chain) was documented in a study of OX40 agonist ivuxolimab in advanced cancers. Turning to the overall study: Ivuxolimab was a fully human IgG2 agonistic monoclonal antibody targeting the costimulatory receptor OX40 (CD134). Intravenous ivuxolimab was administered to patients every 2 weeks at six dose levels: 0.01, 0.1, 0.3, 1.5, 3 and 10 mg/kg. Prior anti-PD-1, anti-PD-L1 or anti-CTLA-4 therapy was permitted, and checkpoint inhibitors had been received by 40% to 50% of dose-escalation patients. The monotherapy dose-escalation portion (N of about 57 patients) of the phase I ivuxolimab trial is reported in the paper. In the dose-escalation cohort, 82.7% of patients were male, and the mean age was approximately 60 years, with a range of about 23 to 80. Of the 50 or so patients in dose escalation, 19 had hepatocellular carcinoma, about 15 had melanoma, 9 had renal cell carcinoma and 9 had head and neck cancer. Partial responses occurred in three dose-escalation patients: two with cutaneous melanoma and one with hepatocellular carcinoma. The point of sequencing TCRbeta in the periphery was to test whether ivuxolimab changed TCR sequence diversity and drove clonal T-cell expansion. Beyond this particular receptor, the publication reports: The antigen specificity of the clonally expanded peripheral T cells was not determined. Partial responders in the 0.1-3.0 mg/kg groups had among the lowest normalized peripheral clonal expansion, especially among CD8+ T cells. At doses of 0.1 to 3.0 mg/kg, clonal expansion of both CD4+ and CD8+ blood T cells was observed from baseline to week 6. Low levels of normalized T-cell clonal expansion were also seen in some nonresponding patients. On average, CD8+ T cells showed more expanded clones than CD4+ T cells after ivuxolimab.

The trial excluded patients who had a history of autoimmune disease or were on systemic immunosuppression. In every dose cohort, peripheral blood was drawn for TCR sequencing at baseline, cycle 4 day 1, and cycle 7 day 1. Samples were obtained from an open-label, multicenter, first-in-human phase I dose-escalation trial of ivuxolimab. Adults with locally advanced or metastatic melanoma, renal cell, hepatocellular, or head and neck squamous cell carcinoma were enrolled in the trial. Before TCR sequencing, CD4+ T cells and CD8+ T cells were sorted from peripheral blood as separate populations. To sequence the TCRbeta CDR3 region, genomic DNA was isolated from the sorted cells. The immunoSEQ Assay was used to sequence the TCRbeta CDR3 regions. TCRdb limited this immuneACCESS table to in-frame rearrangements with V and J called. A share of clones is missing; checked studies link under half to unresolved V genes, and the rest is unexplained. The sample has tens of thousands of clones on record, approximately 94% of them singletons. Around 14% of the sample goes to the ten largest clones.

The CDR3 holds 14 amino acids from the cysteine to the phenylalanine. CDR3 DNA only is kept here, 42 bases in frame from base 1. Sequences MNHEY (CDR1) and SMNVEV (CDR2) are obtained from the germline V gene (reference sequence). A distance of 12 bases separates the germline ends of V and J, which lose 3 bases and 4 bases respectively. Of note for this clone: Its antigen is unknown. Base-call qualities are not available, and no considerably larger clone is one nucleotide away.

This clonotype was sampled from an adult with an advanced solid tumor such as melanoma, head and neck, liver or kidney cancer. This material consisted of CD4+ or CD8+ T cells sorted from blood, taken in a trial of the OX40 agonist ivuxolimab. The rearrangement joined TRBV27 to TRBJ1-1; a weak D assignment points to TRBD1 (6 bases agree). The bases read TGTGCCAGCAGTTTCAGGGGTGGATTCACTGAAGCTTTCTTT. This yields the protein CASSFRGGFTEAFF.